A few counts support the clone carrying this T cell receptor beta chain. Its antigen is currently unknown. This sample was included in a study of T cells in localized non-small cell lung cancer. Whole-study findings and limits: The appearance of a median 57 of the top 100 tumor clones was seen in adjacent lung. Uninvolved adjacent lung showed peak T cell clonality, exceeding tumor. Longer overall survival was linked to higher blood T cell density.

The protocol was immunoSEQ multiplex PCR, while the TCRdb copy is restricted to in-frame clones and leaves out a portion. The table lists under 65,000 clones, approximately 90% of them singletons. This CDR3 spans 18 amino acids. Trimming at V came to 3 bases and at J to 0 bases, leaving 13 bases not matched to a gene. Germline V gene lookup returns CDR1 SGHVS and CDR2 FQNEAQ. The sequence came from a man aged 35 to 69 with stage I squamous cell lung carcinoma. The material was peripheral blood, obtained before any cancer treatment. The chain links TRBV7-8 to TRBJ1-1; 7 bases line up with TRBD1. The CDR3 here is CASSLYWPGRGLNTEAFF. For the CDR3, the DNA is TGTGCCAGCAGCTTGTATTGGCCAGGGAGGGGGCTGAACACTGAAGCTTTCTTT.